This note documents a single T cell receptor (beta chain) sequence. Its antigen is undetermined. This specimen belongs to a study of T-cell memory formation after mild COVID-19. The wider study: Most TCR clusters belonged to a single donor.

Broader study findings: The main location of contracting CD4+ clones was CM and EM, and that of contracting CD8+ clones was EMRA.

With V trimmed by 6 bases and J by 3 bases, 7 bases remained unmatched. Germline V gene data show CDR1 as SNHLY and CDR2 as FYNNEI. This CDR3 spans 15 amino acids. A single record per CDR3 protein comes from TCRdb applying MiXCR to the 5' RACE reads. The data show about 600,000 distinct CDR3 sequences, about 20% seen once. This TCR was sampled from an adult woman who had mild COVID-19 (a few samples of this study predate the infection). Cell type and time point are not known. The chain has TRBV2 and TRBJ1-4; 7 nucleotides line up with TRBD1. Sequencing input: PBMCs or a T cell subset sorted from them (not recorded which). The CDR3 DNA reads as TGTGCCAGCAGGCCCCAGGGGGGGCCTAATGAAAAACTGTTTTTT. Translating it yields CASRPQGGPNEKLFF.